The sequence of this T cell receptor (beta chain) was determined in a study of T cell repertoires in cytomegalovirus infection (dated by TCRdb to about 2019). Turning to the overall study: Alongside well-studied HLA-B-restricted epitopes, the peptide stimulations were aimed at recently identified HLA-C-restricted CMV epitopes, whose presentation resists viral immunomodulation. Because public TCR beta signatures pointed to carriage of CMV infection together with the matching HLA type, the HLA type of each donor mattered for the analysis.

This clonotype has only a few counts. The clone's antigen remains unknown. No base quality information exists; no much larger clone differs at one position. Overall study outcomes, separate from this receptor: In both this cohort and an independent roughly 330-donor cohort, the cumulative frequency of public TCR beta family members distinguished carriers of CMV infection plus the relevant HLA type. The ex vivo response was dominated by HLA-C-restricted CMV-specific TCR beta clonotypes, which also provided the single most frequent clonotype in two of eight donors.

Taken with the paper, the label for treatment or condition translates to: in vitro stimulation with specific CMV peptide epitopes to enrich CMV-specific T cells. The sequencer was an Illumina HiSeq 1500. TCRdb ran its own pipeline on the public reads, namely fastp trimming at Q25 and MiXCR clone calling, and kept in-frame beta chains. Every entry covers one CDR3 protein and lists the most common genes and DNA from its rows. Present in this sample are about 890,000 distinct CDR3 sequences, around 31% of which were seen just once. Together, the top ten hold more than 12% of the sample. The clonotype originates from a human donor in good health (CMV status not recorded). Some clones in this sample may be carry-over from other donors' samples. This material consisted of cultured CD8+ T cells from PBMCs, taken from culture after CMV antigen stimulation.

The CDR3 region: CASTPQGSTEAFF. The DNA sequence is as follows: TGCGCCAGCACCCCGCAGGGATCCACTGAAGCTTTCTTT. This sequence uses TRBV5-1 and TRBJ1-1, and possibly TRBD1, on 5 matching bases. From cysteine to phenylalanine, the CDR3 is 13 amino acids long. The retained sequence is limited to the CDR3, 39 bases, with the frame set at the first base. CDR1 and CDR2, per the germline V gene, are SGHRS and YFSETQ. Deletion took 6 bases off V and 4 bases off J, with a span of 13 bases between the germline ends.